The rows below give T cell receptor beta chains drawn from one sample of a study of T-cell memory formation after mild COVID-19. Each CDR3 protein is one row after TCRdb ran MiXCR on the 5' RACE reads. In the table there are around 160,000 distinct CDR3 sequences, 11% of which are singletons. Sequenced material: PBMCs or a T cell subset sorted from them (not recorded which). The receptors were sampled from a young man who had mild COVID-19 (a few samples of this study predate the infection). Cell type and time point are not known. Both conserved end residues are part of each CDR3.

CDR3 protein	V gene	J gene
CASSTRAGSGTGELFF	TRBV9	TRBJ2-2
CAWNGEDSTGEKLFF	TRBV30	TRBJ1-4
CASSRGQGTLGVNQPQHF	TRBV4-1	TRBJ1-5
CASSERGSQETQYF	TRBV2	TRBJ2-5
CASSEGDLYEQYF	TRBV6-1	TRBJ2-7
CANLAIGTVQETQYF	TRBV6-4	TRBJ2-5
CASSWTDGVYEQFF	TRBV5-1	TRBJ2-1
CASSRDRRNYGYTF	TRBV7-8	TRBJ1-2
CSVVQGMNTEAFF	TRBV29-1	TRBJ1-1
CASSLVGHRTNEKLFF	TRBV28	TRBJ1-4
CSAPGQVNGEQYF	TRBV20-1	TRBJ2-7
CASSFGQGGSPLHF	TRBV7-3	TRBJ1-6
CASGQGGNTEAFF	TRBV7-3	TRBJ1-1
CASSFGQSGANVLTF	TRBV5-1	TRBJ2-6
CASSQVSQGGNTGELFF	TRBV4-2	TRBJ2-2
CASRDRKPGNTIYF	TRBV19	TRBJ1-3
CASSLGGKGTEAFF	TRBV7-2	TRBJ1-1
CASSNLGLRGTQYF	TRBV28	TRBJ2-3
CASSQENSPNTDTQYF	TRBV4-1	TRBJ2-3
CASSLDRGADTQYF	TRBV7-2	TRBJ2-3
CASSRDSVSGNTIYF	TRBV7-9	TRBJ1-3
CASSLQRTGNQPQHF	TRBV7-2	TRBJ1-5
CASTLRPGQGDQPQHF	TRBV7-6	TRBJ1-5